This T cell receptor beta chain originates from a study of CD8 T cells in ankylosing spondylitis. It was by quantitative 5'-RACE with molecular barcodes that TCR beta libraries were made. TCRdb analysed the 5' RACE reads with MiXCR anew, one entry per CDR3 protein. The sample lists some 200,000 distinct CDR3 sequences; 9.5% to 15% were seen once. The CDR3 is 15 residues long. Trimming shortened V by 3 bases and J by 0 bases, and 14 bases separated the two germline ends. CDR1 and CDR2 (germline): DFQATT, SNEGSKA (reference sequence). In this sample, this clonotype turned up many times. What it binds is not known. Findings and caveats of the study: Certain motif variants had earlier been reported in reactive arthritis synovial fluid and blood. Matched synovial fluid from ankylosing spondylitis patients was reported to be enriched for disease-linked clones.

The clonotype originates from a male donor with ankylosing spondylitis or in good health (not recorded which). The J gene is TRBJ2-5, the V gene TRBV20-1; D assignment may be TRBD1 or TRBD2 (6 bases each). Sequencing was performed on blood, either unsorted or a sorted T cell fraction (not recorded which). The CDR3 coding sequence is TGCAGTGCTAGGAGACAGGAGGGGGACCAAGAGACCCAGTACTTC. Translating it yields CSARRQEGDQETQYF.